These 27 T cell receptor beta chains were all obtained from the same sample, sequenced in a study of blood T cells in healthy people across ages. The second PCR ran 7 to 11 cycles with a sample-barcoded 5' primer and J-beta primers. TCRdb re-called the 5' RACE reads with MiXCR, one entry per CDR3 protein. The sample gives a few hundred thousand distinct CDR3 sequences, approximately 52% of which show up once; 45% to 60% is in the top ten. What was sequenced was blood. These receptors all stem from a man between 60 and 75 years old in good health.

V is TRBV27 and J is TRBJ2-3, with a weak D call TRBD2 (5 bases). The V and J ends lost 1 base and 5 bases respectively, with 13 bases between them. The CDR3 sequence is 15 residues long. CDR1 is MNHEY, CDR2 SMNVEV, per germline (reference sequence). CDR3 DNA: TGTGCCAGCAGTTTATACGGACTGCCGGTAGATACGCAGTATTTT. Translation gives CASSLYGLPVDTQYF.

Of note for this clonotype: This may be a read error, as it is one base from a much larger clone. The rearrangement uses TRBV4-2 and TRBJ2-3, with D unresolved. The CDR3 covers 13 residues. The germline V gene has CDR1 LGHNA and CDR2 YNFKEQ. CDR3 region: CASSTKLTDMQYF. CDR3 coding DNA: TGTGCCAGCAGCACCAAGCTCACAGATATGCAGTATTTT.

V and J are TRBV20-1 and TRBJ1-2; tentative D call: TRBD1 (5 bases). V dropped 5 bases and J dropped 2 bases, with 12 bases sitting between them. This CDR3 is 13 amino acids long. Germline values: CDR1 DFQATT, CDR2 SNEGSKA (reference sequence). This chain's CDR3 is CSAPQAGNYGYTF. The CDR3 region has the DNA TGCAGTGCTCCACAGGCGGGGAACTATGGCTACACCTTC.

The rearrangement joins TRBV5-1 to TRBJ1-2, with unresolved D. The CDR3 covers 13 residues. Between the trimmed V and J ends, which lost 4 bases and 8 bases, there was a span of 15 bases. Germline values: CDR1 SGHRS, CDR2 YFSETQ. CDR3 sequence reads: CASSPPEAGGYTF. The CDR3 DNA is TGCGCCAGCAGCCCCCCGGAGGCCGGGGGCTACACCTTC.

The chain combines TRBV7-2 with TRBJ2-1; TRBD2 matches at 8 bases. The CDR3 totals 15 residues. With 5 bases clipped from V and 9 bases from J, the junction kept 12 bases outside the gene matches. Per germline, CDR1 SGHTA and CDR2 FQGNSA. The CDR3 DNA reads TGTGCCAGCAGCCTCGGACGAGCGGGAGTTGGTGAGCAGTTCTTC. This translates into CASSLGRAGVGEQFF. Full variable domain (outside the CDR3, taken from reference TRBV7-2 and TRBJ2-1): GAGVSQSPSNKVTEKGKDVELRCDPISGHTALYWYRQSLGQGLEFLIYFQGNSAPDKSGLPSDRFSAERTGGSVSTLTIQRTQQEDSAVYLCASSLGRAGVGEQFFGPGTRLTVL.

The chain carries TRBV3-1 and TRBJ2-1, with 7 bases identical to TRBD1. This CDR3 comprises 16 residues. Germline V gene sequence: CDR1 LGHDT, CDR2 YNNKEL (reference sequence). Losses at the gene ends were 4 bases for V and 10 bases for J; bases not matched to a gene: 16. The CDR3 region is CASSRGIGDSAGEQFF. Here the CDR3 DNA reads TGTGCCAGCAGCCGCGGAATAGGGGACAGTGCTGGGGAGCAGTTCTTC.

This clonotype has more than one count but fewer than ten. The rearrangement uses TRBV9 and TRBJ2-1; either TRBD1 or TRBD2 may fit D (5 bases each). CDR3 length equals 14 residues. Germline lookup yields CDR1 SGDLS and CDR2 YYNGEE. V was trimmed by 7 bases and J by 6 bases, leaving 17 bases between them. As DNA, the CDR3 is TGTGCCAGCTCCCGGGGCAGTAGGGGCAATGAGCAGTTCTTC. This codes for CASSRGSRGNEQFF. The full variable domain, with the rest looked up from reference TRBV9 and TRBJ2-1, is DSGVTQTPKHLITATGQRVTLRCSPRSGDLSVYWYQQSLDQGLQFLIQYYNGEERAKGNILERFSAQQFPDLHSELNLSSLELGDSALYFCASSRGSRGNEQFFGPGTRLTVL.

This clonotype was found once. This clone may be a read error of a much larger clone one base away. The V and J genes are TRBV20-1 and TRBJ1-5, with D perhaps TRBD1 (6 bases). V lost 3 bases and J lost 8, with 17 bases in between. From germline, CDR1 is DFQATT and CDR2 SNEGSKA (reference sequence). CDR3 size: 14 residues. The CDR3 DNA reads TGCAGTGCTAGTACAGGGACCACTCCGAAGCCCCAGCATTTT. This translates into CSASTGTTPKPQHF.

The CDR3 sequence is CASSHPGLAGVPSRNEQFF. The CDR3 nucleotides are TGCGCCAGCAGCCATCCGGGACTAGCGGGGGTGCCGTCCCGTAATGAGCAGTTCTTC. This chain links TRBV4-1 with TRBJ2-1; 14 bases are shared with TRBD2. The CDR3 sequence is 19 residues long. In germline, CDR1 is MGHRA, CDR2 YSYEKL. V was pared by 3 bases and J by 7 bases, with 14 bases of the junction left unmatched.

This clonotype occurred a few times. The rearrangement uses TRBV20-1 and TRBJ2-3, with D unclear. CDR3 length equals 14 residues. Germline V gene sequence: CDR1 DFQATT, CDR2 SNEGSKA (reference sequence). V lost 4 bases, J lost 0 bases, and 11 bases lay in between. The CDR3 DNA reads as TGCAGTGCTAAGCTCGGACCTAGCACAGATACGCAGTATTTT. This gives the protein CSAKLGPSTDTQYF.

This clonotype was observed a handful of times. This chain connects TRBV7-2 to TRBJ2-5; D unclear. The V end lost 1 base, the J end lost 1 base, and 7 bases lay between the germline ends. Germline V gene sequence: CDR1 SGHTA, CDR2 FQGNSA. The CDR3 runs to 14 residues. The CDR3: CASSLGAAQETQYF. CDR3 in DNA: TGTGCCAGCAGCTTAGGGGCAGCCCAAGAGACCCAGTACTTC.

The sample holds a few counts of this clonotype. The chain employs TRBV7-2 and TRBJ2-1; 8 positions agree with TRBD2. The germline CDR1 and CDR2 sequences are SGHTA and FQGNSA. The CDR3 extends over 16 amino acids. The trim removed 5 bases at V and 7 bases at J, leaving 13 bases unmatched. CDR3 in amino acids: CASSTGGGAVSNEQFF. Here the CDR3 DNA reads TGTGCCAGCAGCACCGGGGGGGGAGCAGTCTCGAATGAGCAGTTCTTC.

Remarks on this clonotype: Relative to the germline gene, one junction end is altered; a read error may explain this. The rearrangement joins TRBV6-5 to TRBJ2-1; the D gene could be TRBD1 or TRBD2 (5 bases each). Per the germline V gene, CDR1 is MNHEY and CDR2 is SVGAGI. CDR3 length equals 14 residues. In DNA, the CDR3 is TGTGCCAGCAGTTCTCCGGGGCGTAACAATGAGCGGTTCTTC. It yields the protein CASSSPGRNNERFF.

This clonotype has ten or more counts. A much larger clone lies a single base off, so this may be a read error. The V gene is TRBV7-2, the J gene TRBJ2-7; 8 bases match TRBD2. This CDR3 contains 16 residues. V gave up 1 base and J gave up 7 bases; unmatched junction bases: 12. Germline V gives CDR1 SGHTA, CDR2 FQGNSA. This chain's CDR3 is CASSLGWRGAYNEQYF. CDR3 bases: TGTGCCAGCAGCTTAGGATGGCGGGGGGCCTACAATGAGCAGTACTTC. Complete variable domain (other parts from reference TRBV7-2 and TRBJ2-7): GAGVSQSPSNKVTEKGKDVELRCDPISGHTALYWYRQSLGQGLEFLIYFQGNSAPDKSGLPSDRFSAERTGGSVSTLTIQRTQQEDSAVYLCASSLGWRGAYNEQYFGPGTRLTVT.

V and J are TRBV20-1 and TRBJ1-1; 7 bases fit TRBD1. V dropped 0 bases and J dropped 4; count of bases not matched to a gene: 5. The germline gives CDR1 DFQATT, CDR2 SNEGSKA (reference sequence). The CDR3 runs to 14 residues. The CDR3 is CSARETGWITEAFF. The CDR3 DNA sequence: TGCAGTGCTAGAGAGACAGGGTGGATCACTGAAGCTTTCTTT.

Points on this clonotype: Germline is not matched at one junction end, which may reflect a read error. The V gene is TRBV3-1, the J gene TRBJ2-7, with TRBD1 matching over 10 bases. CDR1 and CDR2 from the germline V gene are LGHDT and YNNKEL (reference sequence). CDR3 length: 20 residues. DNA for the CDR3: TGTGCCAGCAGTCAAGATCTATGTGGTCGGGACAGGGGTCGTCCCTACGAGCAGTACTTC. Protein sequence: CASSQDLCGRDRGRPYEQYF.

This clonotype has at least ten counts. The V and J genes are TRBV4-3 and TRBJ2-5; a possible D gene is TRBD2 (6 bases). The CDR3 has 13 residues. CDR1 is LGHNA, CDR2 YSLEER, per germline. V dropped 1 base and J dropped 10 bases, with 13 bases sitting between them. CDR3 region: CASSQATQGLQYF. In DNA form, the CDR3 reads TGCGCCAGCAGCCAAGCAACTCAGGGACTCCAGTACTTC.

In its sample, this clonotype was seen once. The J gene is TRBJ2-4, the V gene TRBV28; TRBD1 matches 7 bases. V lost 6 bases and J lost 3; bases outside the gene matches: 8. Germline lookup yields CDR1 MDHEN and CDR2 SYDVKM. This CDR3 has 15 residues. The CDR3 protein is CASRRRQGRKNIQYF. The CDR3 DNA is TGTGCCAGCAGGCGAAGACAGGGCCGCAAAAACATTCAGTACTTC.

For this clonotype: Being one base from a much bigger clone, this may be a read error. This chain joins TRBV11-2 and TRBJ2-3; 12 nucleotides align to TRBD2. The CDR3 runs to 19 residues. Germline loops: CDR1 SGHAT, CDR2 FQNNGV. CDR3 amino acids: CASSPYSTSGGYLADMQYF. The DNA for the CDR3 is TGTGCCAGCAGCCCGTATTCCACTAGCGGGGGGTACTTGGCAGATATGCAGTATTTT.

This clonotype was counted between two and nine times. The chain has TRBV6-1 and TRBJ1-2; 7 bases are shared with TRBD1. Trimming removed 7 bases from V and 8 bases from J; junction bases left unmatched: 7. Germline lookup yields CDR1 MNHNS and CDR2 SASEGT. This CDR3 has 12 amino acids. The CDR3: CASTRTGWGYTF. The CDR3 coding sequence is TGTGCCAGCACCCGGACAGGTTGGGGCTACACCTTC.

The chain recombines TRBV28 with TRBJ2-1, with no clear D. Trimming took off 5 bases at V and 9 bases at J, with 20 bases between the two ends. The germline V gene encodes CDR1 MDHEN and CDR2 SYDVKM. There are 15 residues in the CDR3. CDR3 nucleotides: TGTGCCAGCAGTCTCCCGGGCCTGCATGGAAGTGAGCAGTTCTTC. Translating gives CASSLPGLHGSEQFF.

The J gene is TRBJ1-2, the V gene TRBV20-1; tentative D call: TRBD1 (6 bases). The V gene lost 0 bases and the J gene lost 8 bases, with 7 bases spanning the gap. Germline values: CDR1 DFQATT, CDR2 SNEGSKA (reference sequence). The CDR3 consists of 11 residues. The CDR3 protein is CSARDRGGYTF. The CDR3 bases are TGCAGTGCTAGAGACAGGGGAGGCTACACCTTC.

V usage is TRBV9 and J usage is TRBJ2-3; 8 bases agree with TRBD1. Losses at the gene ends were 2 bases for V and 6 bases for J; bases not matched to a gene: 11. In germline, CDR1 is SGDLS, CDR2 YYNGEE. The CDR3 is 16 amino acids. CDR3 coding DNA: TGTGCCAGCAGCGTGGGGGACAGGCCAGATCGGGATACGCAGTATTTT. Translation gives CASSVGDRPDRDTQYF.

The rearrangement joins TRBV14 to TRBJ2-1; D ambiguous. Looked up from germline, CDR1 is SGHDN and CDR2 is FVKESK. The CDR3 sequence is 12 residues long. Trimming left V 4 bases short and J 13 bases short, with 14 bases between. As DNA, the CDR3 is TGTGCCAGCAGCCCCCGGTGGAATCCCCAGTTCTTC. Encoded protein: CASSPRWNPQFF.

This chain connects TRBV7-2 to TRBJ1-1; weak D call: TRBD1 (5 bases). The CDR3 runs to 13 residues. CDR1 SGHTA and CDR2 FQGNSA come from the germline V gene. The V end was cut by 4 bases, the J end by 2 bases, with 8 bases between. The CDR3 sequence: CASSSGTNTEAFF. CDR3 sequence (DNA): TGTGCCAGCAGCTCAGGGACCAACACTGAAGCTTTCTTT.

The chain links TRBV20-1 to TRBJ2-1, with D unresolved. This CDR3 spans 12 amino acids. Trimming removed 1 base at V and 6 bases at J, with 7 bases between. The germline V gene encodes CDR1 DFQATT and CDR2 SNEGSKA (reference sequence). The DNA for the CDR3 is TGCAGTGCTAGAGTAGGTGTCAATGAGCAGTTCTTC. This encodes CSARVGVNEQFF.

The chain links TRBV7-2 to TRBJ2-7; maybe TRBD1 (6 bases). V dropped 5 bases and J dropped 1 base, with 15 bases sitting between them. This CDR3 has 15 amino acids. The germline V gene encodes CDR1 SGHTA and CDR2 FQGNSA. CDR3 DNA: TGTGCCAGCAGCCCGTCTCCCGGACAGTCCTACGAGCAGTACTTC. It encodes CASSPSPGQSYEQYF.